The rows below give T cell receptor beta chains drawn from one sample of a study of shared clonotypes between healthy human individuals. Using immunoSEQ multiplex PCR, the repertoire was profiled, and TCRdb retains in-frame clones only, with some absent. Among hundreds of thousands of clones listed, 95% to 97% were seen once. The sequencing sample was made of naive CD8+ T cells sorted from blood. Receptor source: a woman aged 25 to 39 in good health. The CDR3 runs from the conserved cysteine through the conserved F or W. The D gene is left open where the match is weak. Not all rows give a size; the values are once, few, many and, for expanded clones, a class.

D gene	V gene	clone size	CDR3 length	J gene	CDR3 DNA	CDR3 protein
-	TRBV6-4	-	15	TRBJ2-1	TGTGCCAGCAGTGACTCTGGGGGAGCTTACAATGAGCAGTTCTTC	CASSDSGGAYNEQFF
TRBD1	TRBV29-1	once	13	TRBJ1-2	TGCAGCGTTGAAGACTGGACAGGGGGTGGCTACACCTTC	CSVEDWTGGGYTF
TRBD1	TRBV28	-	17	TRBJ1-3	TGTGCCAGCAGAGGGACAGAGTTTTCTCAACGGGGAAACACCATATATTTT	CASRGTEFSQRGNTIYF
TRBD1	TRBV2	-	15	TRBJ1-5	TGTGCCAGCAGTGAAATTGACAGGGAAGGCCAGCCCCAGCATTTT	CASSEIDREGQPQHF
-	TRBV5-1	-	13	TRBJ2-7	TGCGCCAGCAGCTTTGGGGTTTCGTACGAGCAGTACTTC	CASSFGVSYEQYF
TRBD1	TRBV6-1	-	17	TRBJ2-7	TGTGCCAGCAGTGACTGGGACAGGTCCGGGAGAGGCTACGAGCAGTACTTC	CASSDWDRSGRGYEQYF
TRBD1	TRBV2	-	16	TRBJ2-7	TGTGCCAGCAGTGAAAAGCTCTGGCAGGGGGCGCGCGAGCAGTACTTC	CASSEKLWQGAREQYF
-	TRBV7-9	-	13	TRBJ1-5	TGTGCCAGCACCGGCAGGGCGAATCAGCCCCAGCATTTT	CASTGRANQPQHF
-	TRBV9	-	13	TRBJ2-7	TGTGCCAGCAGCCCGGGTTGGTCCTACGAGCAGTACTTC	CASSPGWSYEQYF
-	TRBV19	-	16	TRBJ2-4	TGTGCCAGTAGTATGGGCCGGGAGATGGGCAAAAACATTCAGTACTTC	CASSMGREMGKNIQYF
TRBD1	TRBV19	few	14	TRBJ2-7	TGTGCCAGTAGTACCCGGGACAGGGTAGGCGAGCAGTACTTC	CASSTRDRVGEQYF
TRBD2	TRBV4-1	-	17	TRBJ2-3	TGCGCCAGCAGCCAAGGAGGGACTAGCGGTAGCACAGATACGCAGTATTTT	CASSQGGTSGSTDTQYF
-	TRBV5-6	-	13	TRBJ2-5	TGTGCCAGCAGCTTGTTGCGGGAAGAGACCCAGTACTTC	CASSLLREETQYF
-	TRBV27	-	14	TRBJ2-5	TGTGCCAGCATAACGGGAGAAGGTCCAGAGACCCAGTACTTC	CASITGEGPETQYF
-	TRBV22-1	-	16	TRBJ2-3	TGTCCTGGGAGCGCACCGACAGCGGGAGTTACAGATACGCAGTATTTT	CPGSAPTAGVTDTQYF
TRBD2	TRBV7-6	-	14	TRBJ2-1	TGTGCCAGCAGCTTCGGGGGGTCCTACAATGAGCAGTTCTTC	CASSFGGSYNEQFF
TRBD1	TRBV19	-	13	TRBJ2-7	TGTGCCAGTAGTCCAGGGACAGGCTACGAGCAGTACTTC	CASSPGTGYEQYF
-	TRBV7-6	-	15	TRBJ2-1	TGTGCCAGCAGCTTAGGGTGGGCCAGTGACAATGAGCAGTTCTTC	CASSLGWASDNEQFF
-	TRBV5-6	-	14	TRBJ1-5	TGTGCCAGCAGCTCCGGAGGGGCCGGGGAGCCCCAGCATTTT	CASSSGGAGEPQHF
-	TRBV7-2	once	16	TRBJ2-7	TGTGCCAGCAGCTTATCCGGGACTCCGACCGCCTACGAGCAGTACTTC	CASSLSGTPTAYEQYF
-	TRBV28	-	17	TRBJ1-4	TGTGCCAGCAGTACACCCCTAGAATCTACAACTAATGAAAAACTGTTTTTT	CASSTPLESTTNEKLFF
TRBD1	TRBV29-1	-	13	TRBJ1-2	TGCAGCGTTTTGTCAGGGGGCGACTATGGCTACACCTTC	CSVLSGGDYGYTF
-	TRBV4-1	once	14	TRBJ2-7	TGCGCCAGCAGCCAAGTTGACGGAGAGTACGAGCAGTACTTC	CASSQVDGEYEQYF
-	TRBV13	-	14	TRBJ1-1	TGTGCCAGCAGCTTAGTGGAGTTGAACACTGAAGCTTTCTTT	CASSLVELNTEAFF
TRBD2	TRBV7-3	-	16	TRBJ2-3	TGTGCCAGCAGCTTAGGTCTAGCGGGAGTCGGAGATACGCAGTATTTT	CASSLGLAGVGDTQYF
-	TRBV2	few	11	TRBJ1-1	TGTGCCAGCAGTGCTCGAACTGAAGCTTTCTTT	CASSARTEAFF
-	TRBV27	-	15	TRBJ2-5	TGTGCCAGCACCTCATCAGGGGGGGCAAAGGAGACCCAGTACTTC	CASTSSGGAKETQYF
-	TRBV27	-	14	TRBJ2-1	TGTGCCAGCAGTTTCCGGGGCTCCTACAATGAGCAGTTCTTC	CASSFRGSYNEQFF
-	TRBV25-1	-	13	TRBJ2-7	TGTGCCAGCAGTAAGGGCAGGGGCAACGAGCAGTACTTC	CASSKGRGNEQYF
-	TRBV6-5	few	13	TRBJ1-1	TGTGCCAGCAGTTACACGGAGAACACTGAAGCTTTCTTT	CASSYTENTEAFF
-	TRBV6-6	-	12	TRBJ2-1	TGTGCCAGCAGTTACAGGGAAGGTGAGCAGTTCTTC	CASSYREGEQFF
-	TRBV4-1	-	15	TRBJ2-7	TGCGCCAGCAGCCAATCGACGGGGGGCGGGTACGAGCAGTACTTC	CASSQSTGGGYEQYF
-	TRBV2	-	14	TRBJ1-1	TGTGCCAGCTTATATGACCGATTGAACACTGAAGCTTTCTTT	CASLYDRLNTEAFF
TRBD2	TRBV13	-	16	TRBJ2-3	TGTGCCAGCAGCTCCCCCTATAGCGGGGGGGAAGATACGCAGTATTTT	CASSSPYSGGEDTQYF
-	TRBV4-1	-	13	TRBJ2-2	TGCGCCAGCAGCCAGGAAACCGGCGGGGAGCTGTTTTTT	CASSQETGGELFF
-	TRBV27	-	15	TRBJ1-5	TGTGCCAGCAGTTTAGTGCCAGGGAGCAATCAGCCCCAGCATTTT	CASSLVPGSNQPQHF
-	TRBV2	-	14	TRBJ1-2	TGTGCCAGGGATGAGAAGGGTCTACTATATGGCTACACCTTC	CARDEKGLLYGYTF
TRBD2	TRBV13	-	16	TRBJ2-7	TGTGCCAGCAGCTTCCGGACTAGCGGGAAATCCTACGAGCAGTACTTC	CASSFRTSGKSYEQYF
TRBD1	TRBV5-8	-	14	TRBJ2-5	TGTGCCAGCAGCTTGGGACAGGGTAGGGAGACCCAGTACTTC	CASSLGQGRETQYF
-	TRBV29-1	-	13	TRBJ2-7	TGCAGCGTTGTTGCCGGGAGCAGTTACGAGCAGTACTTC	CSVVAGSSYEQYF
TRBD2	TRBV7-6	-	13	TRBJ2-1	TGTGCCAGCAGCCATGGACTAGACAGTGAGCAGTTCTTC	CASSHGLDSEQFF
-	TRBV27	-	14	TRBJ2-5	TGTGCCAGCAGTCAAGCAGATGCCTTTGAGACCCAGTACTTC	CASSQADAFETQYF
-	TRBV11-2	-	16	TRBJ2-2	TGTGCCAGCAGCTTAGATACAGGACTCAACACCGGGGAGCTGTTTTTT	CASSLDTGLNTGELFF
-	TRBV27	-	14	TRBJ2-3	TGTGCCAGCACCACGACAGGAAGCACAGATACGCAGTATTTT	CASTTTGSTDTQYF
TRBD2	TRBV13	few	16	TRBJ2-1	TGTGCCAGCAGCGCACAAGGACTAGCAGGCTTCAATGAGCAGTTCTTC	CASSAQGLAGFNEQFF
-	TRBV6-6	-	16	TRBJ1-4	TGTGCCAGCAGTTACCGGGTCGATTTCACTAATGAAAAACTGTTTTTT	CASSYRVDFTNEKLFF
-	TRBV2	-	17	TRBJ2-2	TGTGCCAGCAGTGAAGTAGGGGCTAGTCTTAAAACCGGGGAGCTGTTTTTT	CASSEVGASLKTGELFF
-	TRBV4-1	-	16	TRBJ2-1	TGCGCCAGCAGCCAGGCAGGGGATAGCGTCTACAATGAGCAGTTCTTC	CASSQAGDSVYNEQFF
-	TRBV7-2	-	14	TRBJ2-5	TGTGCCAGCAGCTTAGAGGACTATGGGGAGACCCAGTACTTC	CASSLEDYGETQYF
TRBD1	TRBV6-5	-	14	TRBJ2-2	TGTGCCAGCAGTTTAAATCAGGGGGCCGGGGAGCTGTTTTTT	CASSLNQGAGELFF
TRBD1	TRBV11-2	-	17	TRBJ1-2	TGTGCCAGCAGCTTAGACCAGGGACAGGGGATCTTCATTGGCTACACCTTC	CASSLDQGQGIFIGYTF
-	TRBV19	-	15	TRBJ2-7	TGTGCCAGTAGTATAGATCTATACGGTTCCTACGAGCAGTACTTC	CASSIDLYGSYEQYF
TRBD2	TRBV27	-	15	TRBJ2-1	TGTGCCAGCAGTCCAGGGACTAGCGGGAACAATGAGCAGTTCTTC	CASSPGTSGNNEQFF
-	TRBV28	few	16	TRBJ2-7	TGTGCCAGCAGTTTAACGGGGACCTCAGGGAGATACGAGCAGTACTTC	CASSLTGTSGRYEQYF
TRBD2	TRBV25-1	-	18	TRBJ2-7	TGTGCCAGCAGTGGGGCCTCTCGACTAGCGGGAGGCGCCTACGAGCAGTACTTC	CASSGASRLAGGAYEQYF
-	TRBV10-3	-	14	TRBJ1-1	TGTGCCATCACCCAGACGCAGGGGAACACTGAAGCTTTCTTT	CAITQTQGNTEAFF
-	TRBV7-9	-	13	TRBJ2-1	TGTGCCAGCAGCGAAAATCCAGGCGATGAGCAGTTCTTC	CASSENPGDEQFF
-	TRBV5-4	-	14	TRBJ2-7	TGTGCCAGCTCGACTGGCCAGGGACCCTACGAGCAGTACTTC	CASSTGQGPYEQYF